Listed here are 18 T cell receptor beta chains from one sample, sequenced in a study of T cell responses to AZD1222 COVID-19 vaccine. The method was immunoSEQ multiplex PCR; TCRdb's version includes in-frame clones alone and lacks a portion of them. The sample records more than 85,000 clones, 75% to 90% being singletons. The specimen was peripheral blood, collected 28 days after the second AZD1222 dose. These receptors originate from an adult who received the AZD1222 COVID-19 vaccine.

The chain couples TRBV11-2 to TRBJ2-1; 7 bases line up with TRBD2. The CDR3 loop spans 16 amino acids. The germline CDR1 and CDR2 sequences are SGHAT and FQNNGV. With V trimmed by 0 bases and J by 9 bases, 11 bases remained unmatched. The CDR3 sequence: CASSLERGSDGGEQFF. The CDR3 DNA sequence: TGTGCCAGCAGCTTAGAACGCGGGAGTGATGGAGGTGAGCAGTTCTTC.

A few counts support this clone. J is TRBJ2-7 and V is TRBV23-1, with D possibly matching TRBD2 (6 bases). TRBV23-1 is an ORF for which the function is uncertain. V was cut by 11 bases and J by 3 bases, with 14 bases left in between. This CDR3 region has 12 residues. The CDR3 sequence: CAAEGRFYEQYF. The CDR3 bases are TGCGCCGCCGAGGGGAGGTTCTACGAGCAGTACTTC.

V usage is TRBV7-3 and J usage is TRBJ1-1; D perhaps matches TRBD1 (5 bases). The CDR3 is 15 amino acids. Germline lookup yields CDR1 SGHTA and CDR2 FQGTGA. The V and J ends lost 5 bases and 3 bases respectively, with 16 bases between them. As DNA, the CDR3 is TGTGCCAGCAGCCTAGGGACGGGGCTGGACACTGAAGCTTTCTTT. Amino acid sequence: CASSLGTGLDTEAFF.

V gene TRBV9 combines with J gene TRBJ1-2, with D hard to call. Germline CDR1 reads SGDLS; CDR2 reads YYNGEE. With 0 bases removed from V and 8 bases from J, the gap between germline ends came to 17 bases. This CDR3 is 15 amino acids long. CDR3 sequence (DNA): TGTGCCAGCAGCGTAGCCCCACGAGAATCTTGGGGCTACACCTTC. This codes for CASSVAPRESWGYTF.

The V call is TRBV5-1, the J call TRBJ1-4, with D unresolved. The CDR3 is made up of 18 amino acids. The V gene's germline CDR1 is SGHRS and CDR2 YFSETQ. The CDR3 here is CPTNDSGLMKRPNEKLFF. In DNA, the CDR3 is TGCCCCACCAACGACTCTGGCCTGATGAAGCGGCCTAATGAAAAACTGTTTTTT.

This clone was seen only a few times. This sequence joins TRBV18 and TRBJ2-3; D is ambiguous. The CDR3 is made up of 14 amino acids. V shed 6 bases and J shed 2 bases, with 12 bases lying between them. Germline V gene data show CDR1 as KGHSH and CDR2 as LQKENI. The CDR3 DNA sequence: TGTGCCAGCTCCCCCCCCGGGCCCACAGATACGCAGTATTTT. Encoded protein: CASSPPGPTDTQYF. Together with reference TRBV18 and TRBJ2-3, the CDR3 gives the full variable domain: NAGVMQNPRHLVRRRGQEARLRCSPMKGHSHVYWYRQLPEEGLKFMVYLQKENIIDESGMPKERFSAEFPKEGPSILRIQQVVRGDSAAYFCASSPPGPTDTQYFGPGTRLTVL.

This clone showed up just once. The DNA for the CDR3 is TGTGCCAGCAGCTCCCCAACTTGGTGGGAGAACACCGGGGAGCTGTTTTTT. It yields the protein CASSSPTWWENTGELFF. The rearrangement joins TRBV7-9 to TRBJ2-2; D unresolved. The CDR3 is made up of 17 amino acids. Germline V gene sequence: CDR1 SEHNR, CDR2 FQNEAQ (reference sequence). V lost 4 bases to trimming and J lost 1 base, with 16 bases between them.

The chain joins TRBV5-1 to TRBJ1-3, with TRBD1 as a possible D gene (6 bases). This CDR3 contains 16 residues. The ends were cut back, 4 bases at V and 10 bases at J, with 24 bases in the middle. CDR1 is SGHRS and CDR2 is YFSETQ in the germline V gene. Here the CDR3 reads CASSPGQYLIGDTIYF. For the CDR3, the DNA is TGCGCCAGCAGCCCAGGACAGTACCTAATAGGGGATACCATATATTTT.

The V gene is TRBV9, the J gene TRBJ2-3; possibly TRBD2 for D (5 bases). V was cut by 2 bases and J by 2 bases, with 9 bases left in between. The CDR3 has 14 amino acids. CDR1 is SGDLS and CDR2 is YYNGEE in the germline V gene. CDR3 sequence reads: CASSVRLPTDTQYF. CDR3 bases: TGTGCCAGCAGCGTTCGACTACCCACAGATACGCAGTATTTT.

The chain links TRBV3-1 (or the pseudogene TRBV3-2) to TRBJ2-7, with unresolved D. CDR1 and CDR2 from the germline V gene are LGHDT and YNNKEL (reference sequence). Trimming stripped 5 bases from V and 4 bases from J, with 6 bases between. The CDR3 has 11 residues. CDR3 amino acids: CASSSGYEQYF. The CDR3 nucleotides read TGTGCCAGCAGCTCCGGGTACGAGCAGTACTTC.

This clone was detected a few times. This chain connects TRBV28 to TRBJ1-5; D is perhaps TRBD1 (5 bases). V dropped 7 bases and J dropped 4 bases, with 14 bases sitting between them. From germline, CDR1 is MDHEN and CDR2 SYDVKM. This CDR3 contains 14 residues. The CDR3 loop is CASITTDDNQPQHF. CDR3 coding DNA: TGTGCCAGCATAACGACAGACGATAATCAGCCCCAGCATTTT.

The V and J genes are TRBV9 and TRBJ2-3; D is perhaps TRBD1 (5 bases). Trimming removed 2 bases at V and 2 bases at J, with 15 bases between. This CDR3 comprises 16 residues. Germline CDR1 reads SGDLS; CDR2 reads YYNGEE. CDR3 region: CASSVGGAIYTDTQYF. The CDR3 region has the DNA TGTGCCAGCAGCGTTGGTGGGGCTATATACACAGATACGCAGTATTTT.

V gene TRBV30 combines with J gene TRBJ1-5; D unresolved. Germline CDR1 is GTSNPN and CDR2 is SVGIG (reference sequence). V lost 0 bases, J lost 5 bases, and 11 bases lay in between. The CDR3 totals 14 residues. DNA of the CDR3: TGTGCCTGGAGTGTACGGACTCAATATCAGCCCCAGCATTTT. Translated, it gives CAWSVRTQYQPQHF.

The rearrangement joins TRBV3-1 (or the pseudogene TRBV3-2) to TRBJ2-1; 7 bases line up with TRBD2. The CDR3 runs 20 residues. CDR1 is LGHDT, CDR2 YNNKEL, per germline (reference sequence). The J segment lost 6 bases and the V segment lost 1 base, leaving 21 bases of the junction unmatched. CDR3 coding DNA: TGTGCCAGCAGCCAAGTCGTCATATTAGCGGGCAGTGCGGATGTCAATGAGCAGTTCTTC. Translated: CASSQVVILAGSADVNEQFF.

The CDR3 loop is CASSDRAGGGYEQYF. The CDR3 DNA is TGTGCCAGCAGTGATCGGGCAGGGGGGGGATACGAGCAGTACTTC. The chain recombines TRBV2 with TRBJ2-7; D assignment may be TRBD1 or TRBD2 (7 bases each). V was trimmed by 3 bases and J by 4 bases, leaving 16 bases between them. Germline CDR1 is SNHLY and CDR2 is FYNNEI. The CDR3 loop spans 15 amino acids.

The V and J genes are TRBV28 and TRBJ2-7, with 9 positions matching TRBD1. CDR3 length equals 14 residues. Per germline, CDR1 MDHEN and CDR2 SYDVKM. Germline trimming cut 2 bases from V and 7 bases from J; bases unmatched to any gene: 6. CDR3 sequence (DNA): TGTGCCAGCAGTTTAGGGACAGGGCTGGGGGAGCAGTACTTC. Translating it yields CASSLGTGLGEQYF.

The chain uses TRBV11-3 and TRBJ2-1; TRBD2 agrees at 7 bases. CDR3 length: 17 amino acids. The J segment lost 1 base and the V segment lost 1 base, leaving 7 bases of the junction unmatched. The germline CDR1 and CDR2 sequences are SGHNT and YENEEA. The CDR3 region has the DNA TGTGCCAGCAGCTTAGCCCCAAGCGGGAATTCCTACAATGAGCAGTTCTTC. Amino acid sequence: CASSLAPSGNSYNEQFF.

The V call is TRBV10-3, the J call TRBJ1-1; D not certain. V shed 3 bases and J shed 2 bases, with 7 bases lying between them. CDR1 and CDR2 from the germline V gene are ENHRY and SYGVKD. The CDR3 is 13 residues long. DNA for the CDR3: TGTGCCATCAGTGACACCGTCAACACTGAAGCTTTCTTT. Translated, it gives CAISDTVNTEAFF.